Each of the 22 T cell receptor beta chains below was sequenced from the same sample in a study of T-cell reconstitution after alpha-beta-depleted transplantation in children. During its preparation, the TCRbeta library received unique molecular identifiers. TCRdb independently ran MiXCR on the PCR reads; one entry per CDR3 protein. This sample has about 980,000 distinct CDR3 sequences; under 30% occur once, and the top ten carry over 25%. Sequenced here: PBMCs, mostly from graft donor cells, sampled 360 days after TCRalphabeta/CD19-depleted stem cell transplant. Every receptor here comes from a boy under three years old who had a stem cell transplant for SCID, so the T cells may come from the graft donor.

This clonotype occurred a few times. The J gene is TRBJ2-7, the V gene TRBV20-1; 13 bases match TRBD2. This CDR3 has 14 amino acids. CDR1 DFQATT and CDR2 SNEGSKA come from the germline V gene (reference sequence). The V segment lost 6 bases and the J segment 1 base; nucleotides outside the gene matches: 3. The CDR3 coding sequence is TGCAGTGCCCCGGGACTAGCGGGGTCCTACGAGCAGTACTTC. Translated: CSAPGLAGSYEQYF.

The rearrangement joins TRBV12-3 or TRBV12-4 to TRBJ1-5; no reliable D call. The CDR3 is 15 residues long. V lost 1 base, J lost 2 bases, and 9 bases lay in between. DNA of the CDR3: TGTGCCAGCAGTTTAGATGTGCAAGGCAATCAGCCCCAGCATTTT. Amino acids: CASSLDVQGNQPQHF.

This clonotype was counted a few times. The chain joins TRBV6-5 to TRBJ1-2; D gene ambiguous. The CDR3 covers 14 residues. Germline CDR1 is MNHEY and CDR2 is SVGAGI. V was clipped by 4 bases and J by 6 bases, with 15 bases between them. The CDR3 spells CASSFSQASDGYTF. The CDR3 DNA sequence: TGTGCCAGCAGTTTCAGTCAGGCAAGTGATGGCTACACCTTC.

This chain joins TRBV4-1 and TRBJ1-5; 7 positions agree with TRBD1. Germline-derived CDR1 and CDR2 are MGHRA and YSYEKL. The CDR3 totals 18 residues. Trimming removed 1 base from V and 0 bases from J; junction bases left unmatched: 9. The CDR3 is CASSQGSTGVPSNQPQHF. The DNA for the CDR3 is TGCGCCAGCAGCCAAGGATCAACAGGGGTCCCTAGCAATCAGCCCCAGCATTTT.

This chain connects TRBV2 to TRBJ2-7; D unclear. CDR3 length: 14 amino acids. Trimming cost V 2 bases and J 2 bases, with 10 bases left between them. Looked up from germline, CDR1 is SNHLY and CDR2 is FYNNEI. CDR3 in amino acids: CASSENSYTYEQYF. CDR3 bases: TGTGCCAGCAGTGAAAATTCATACACCTACGAGCAGTACTTC.

The rearrangement uses TRBV3-1 and TRBJ1-2; TRBD1 might be the D (5 bases). Per the germline V gene, CDR1 is LGHDT and CDR2 is YNNKEL (reference sequence). The CDR3 has 16 residues. V was trimmed by 0 bases and J by 4 bases, leaving 15 bases between them. CDR3 sequence (DNA): TGTGCCAGCAGCCAAGAAGGCGTGGAGGGACCCTATGGCTACACCTTC. Its protein product is CASSQEGVEGPYGYTF. The complete variable domain, with remaining parts taken from reference TRBV3-1 and TRBJ1-2, reads DTAVSQTPKYLVTQMGNDKSIKCEQNLGHDTMYWYKQDSKKFLKIMFSYNNKELIINETVPNRFSPKSPDKAHLNLHINSLELGDSAVYFCASSQEGVEGPYGYTFGSGTRLTVV.

V usage is TRBV28 and J usage is TRBJ2-5; 9 bases are shared with TRBD1. The CDR3 is 14 amino acids. V shed 2 bases and J 5 bases; nucleotides not matched to a gene: 3. Germline CDR1 reads MDHEN; CDR2 reads SYDVKM. The CDR3 loop reads CASSLGTGWETQYF. The DNA of the CDR3 is TGTGCCAGCAGTTTAGGGACAGGGTGGGAGACCCAGTACTTC.

CDR3 DNA sequence: TGCGCCAGCAGCCCCCAGCCTCCGGACAGGGGTGGATATCAGCCCCAGCATTTT. It specifies CASSPQPPDRGGYQPQHF. V is TRBV4-1 and J is TRBJ1-5, with 9 bases identical to TRBD1. The CDR3 is 18 residues long. V was clipped by 4 bases and J by 5 bases; unmatched bases: 15. Germline V lookup: CDR1 MGHRA, CDR2 YSYEKL.

This sequence joins TRBV20-1 and TRBJ2-3; 8 bases are a match to TRBD2. Unmatched junction bases numbered 11, after V lost 1 base and J lost 2 bases. The CDR3 covers 17 residues. Germline CDR1 is DFQATT and CDR2 is SNEGSKA (reference sequence). As DNA, the CDR3 is TGCAGTGCTAGAGCCCTAGCGGGTCGACGGAACACAGATACGCAGTATTTT. It is translated as CSARALAGRRNTDTQYF.

The V call is TRBV20-1, the J call TRBJ2-2; D uncertain. V lost 5 bases and J 2 bases, leaving 12 bases between the germline ends. Germline loops: CDR1 DFQATT, CDR2 SNEGSKA (reference sequence). The CDR3 runs 14 residues. The CDR3 DNA reads as TGCAGTGCTTTAGGCAGACGAAACACCGGGGAGCTGTTTTTT. Its protein product is CSALGRRNTGELFF.

CDR3 region: CASSQGPIAGRQYNEQFF. The CDR3 region has the DNA TGCGCCAGCAGCCAAGGCCCAATCGCAGGCAGACAGTACAATGAGCAGTTCTTC. The V gene is TRBV4-3, the J gene TRBJ2-1; D is possibly TRBD1 (5 bases). The germline V gene encodes CDR1 LGHNA and CDR2 YSLEER. Trimming took 1 base from V and 4 from J, leaving 20 bases between them. The CDR3 is 18 amino acids.

The chain combines TRBV4-2 with TRBJ2-5, with 7 bases matching TRBD2. The CDR3 is made up of 17 amino acids. Germline V CDR1 and CDR2: LGHNA, YNFKEQ. V gave up 1 base and J gave up 1 base; unmatched junction bases: 9. The CDR3 loop reads CASSQAVGGVPQETQYF. The CDR3 region has the DNA TGTGCCAGCAGCCAAGCGGTGGGGGGGGTTCCCCAAGAGACCCAGTACTTC.

In its sample, this clonotype was seen a few times. This chain joins TRBV6-1 and TRBJ2-7; 8 positions agree with TRBD1. The CDR3 totals 15 residues. Germline lookup yields CDR1 MNHNS and CDR2 SASEGT. J gave up 2 bases and V 5 bases, and 8 bases lay outside the gene matches. The DNA of the CDR3 is TGTGCCAGCAGTCGAGGGGGACAGGTAACCTACGAGCAGTACTTC. It codes for CASSRGGQVTYEQYF.

This clonotype occurred a few times. The CDR3 DNA reads as TGCGCCAGCAGTGCGAACCCAGTCTACGAGCAGTACTTC. Its protein product is CASSANPVYEQYF. The rearrangement joins TRBV10-2 to TRBJ2-7; D gene uncertain. The CDR3 consists of 13 residues. CDR1 is WSHSY, CDR2 SAAADI, per germline. Trimming stripped 4 bases from V and 3 bases from J, with 10 bases between.

In this sample, this clonotype turned up a few times. The chain carries TRBV11-2 and TRBJ2-1; 9 nucleotides line up with TRBD2. Trimming at V came to 1 base and at J to 0 bases, leaving 13 bases not matched to a gene. Germline V CDR1 and CDR2: SGHAT, FQNNGV. The CDR3 is 20 amino acids. CDR3 nucleotide sequence: TGTGCCAGCAGCTTAGTTGGGGCTAGCGGGGCAACCCTCTCCTACAATGAGCAGTTCTTC. Translating gives CASSLVGASGATLSYNEQFF.

The chain combines TRBV6-1 with TRBJ1-2, with D hard to call. Germline-derived CDR1 and CDR2 are MNHNS and SASEGT. The CDR3 consists of 13 residues. Between the trimmed V and J ends, which lost 6 bases and 4 bases, there was a span of 12 bases. This CDR3 is CASSLQYLYGYTF. Written as DNA, the CDR3 is TGTGCCAGCAGCCTTCAGTACCTCTATGGCTACACCTTC.

This clonotype has just a few counts. The chain combines TRBV6-1 with TRBJ2-3; TRBD2 aligns across 7 bases. The CDR3 loop spans 14 amino acids. Per germline, CDR1 MNHNS and CDR2 SASEGT. V was pared by 6 bases and J by 5 bases, with 8 bases of the junction left unmatched. The CDR3 DNA reads TGTGCCAGCAGCCGGACTAGTCGGGGAGATACGCAGTATTTT. Translating gives CASSRTSRGDTQYF.

The chain combines TRBV5-1 with TRBJ2-1, with 7 bases lining up with TRBD2. V trimming: 4 bases; J trimming: 3 bases; junction bases outside the gene matches: 7. Germline CDR1 and CDR2: SGHRS and YFSETQ. The CDR3 extends over 15 amino acids. The CDR3 coding sequence is TGCGCCAGCAGCCCGTCCCGGGACTACTACAATGAGCAGTTCTTC. It specifies CASSPSRDYYNEQFF. The whole variable domain, filled in from reference TRBV5-1 and TRBJ2-1, reads KAGVTQTPRYLIKTRGQQVTLSCSPISGHRSVSWYQQTPGQGLQFLFEYFSETQRNKGNFPGRFSGRQFSNSRSEMNVSTLELGDSALYLCASSPSRDYYNEQFFGPGTRLTVL.

The gene calls are TRBV11-2 and TRBJ2-1; 9 nucleotides align to TRBD1. The CDR3 length is 18 residues. The J segment lost 7 bases and the V segment lost 5 bases, leaving 18 bases of the junction unmatched. The germline V gene encodes CDR1 SGHAT and CDR2 FQNNGV. The CDR3 DNA reads TGTGCCAGCAGCGCGAGTCTGGACGGGACAGGGAGAAGGAATGAGCAGTTCTTC. Residues: CASSASLDGTGRRNEQFF.

This clonotype appeared many times. CDR3 sequence: CASRVSPGSWENEQFF. CDR3 in DNA: TGTGCCAGCAGGGTTAGCCCAGGGTCATGGGAGAATGAGCAGTTCTTC. The rearrangement joins TRBV6-2 or TRBV6-3 to TRBJ2-1, with D possibly called TRBD1 or TRBD2 (5 bases each). CDR1 and CDR2 from the germline V gene are MNHEY and SVGEGT. Trimming cost V 6 bases and J 7 bases, with 22 bases left between them. This CDR3 spans 16 amino acids.

The V call is TRBV5-5, the J call TRBJ2-2, with 9 nucleotides matching TRBD1. The CDR3 covers 16 residues. V shed 4 bases, J shed 5 bases, and the junction held 9 bases outside the gene matches. Germline lookup yields CDR1 SGHKS and CDR2 YYEKEE (reference sequence). The CDR3 is CASSPPTGGRTGELFF. In DNA, the CDR3 is TGTGCCAGCAGCCCACCGACAGGGGGTAGAACCGGGGAGCTGTTTTTT. Based on the CDR3 plus reference TRBV5-5 and TRBJ2-2, the full variable domain is DAGVTQSPTHLIKTRGQQVTLRCSPISGHKSVSWYQQVLGQGPQFIFQYYEKEERGRGNFPDRFSARQFPNYSSELNVNALLLGDSALYLCASSPPTGGRTGELFFGEGSRLTVL.

This clonotype occurred many times. This chain links TRBV12-3 or TRBV12-4 with TRBJ2-7; D ambiguous. The CDR3 totals 13 residues. V dropped 6 bases and J dropped 3 bases, with 12 bases sitting between them. Here the CDR3 reads CASSLKGGYEQYF. CDR3 DNA: TGTGCCAGCAGCTTGAAAGGCGGCTACGAGCAGTACTTC.